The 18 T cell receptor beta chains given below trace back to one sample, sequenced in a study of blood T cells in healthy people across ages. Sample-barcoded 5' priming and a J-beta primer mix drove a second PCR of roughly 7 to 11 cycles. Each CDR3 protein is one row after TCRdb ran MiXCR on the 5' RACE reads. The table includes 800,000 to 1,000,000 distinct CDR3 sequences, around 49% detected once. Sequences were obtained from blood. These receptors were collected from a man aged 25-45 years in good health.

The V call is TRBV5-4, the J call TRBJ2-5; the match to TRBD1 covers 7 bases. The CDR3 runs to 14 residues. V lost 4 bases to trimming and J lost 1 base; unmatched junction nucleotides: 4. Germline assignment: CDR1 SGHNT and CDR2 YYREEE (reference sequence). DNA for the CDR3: TGTGCCAGCAGCGAAGGACAGGTCCAAGAGACCCAGTACTTC. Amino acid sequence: CASSEGQVQETQYF.

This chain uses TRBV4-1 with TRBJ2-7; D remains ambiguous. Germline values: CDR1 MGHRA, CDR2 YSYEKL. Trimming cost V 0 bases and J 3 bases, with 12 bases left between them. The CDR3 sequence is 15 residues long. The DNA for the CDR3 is TGCGCCAGCAGCCAAGAAACGGGCTCGCTCTACGAGCAGTACTTC. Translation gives CASSQETGSLYEQYF.

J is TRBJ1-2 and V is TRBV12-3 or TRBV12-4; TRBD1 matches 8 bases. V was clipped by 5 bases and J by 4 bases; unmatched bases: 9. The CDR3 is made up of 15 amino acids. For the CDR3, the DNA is TGTGCCAGCAGTGACGGACAGGGTTATAGCTATGGCTACACCTTC. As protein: CASSDGQGYSYGYTF.

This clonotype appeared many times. The DNA of the CDR3 is TGTGCCAGCAGTCCGCAGGAGAACACTGAAGCTTTCTTT. Encoded protein: CASSPQENTEAFF. V and J are TRBV7-2 and TRBJ1-1, with unresolved D. CDR1 and CDR2 from the germline V gene are SGHTA and FQGNSA. Trimming cost V 6 bases and J 1 base, with 9 bases left between them. There are 13 residues in the CDR3. Filled out from reference TRBV7-2 and TRBJ1-1, the complete variable domain reads GAGVSQSPSNKVTEKGKDVELRCDPISGHTALYWYRQSLGQGLEFLIYFQGNSAPDKSGLPSDRFSAERTGGSVSTLTIQRTQQEDSAVYLCASSPQENTEAFFGQGTRLTVV.

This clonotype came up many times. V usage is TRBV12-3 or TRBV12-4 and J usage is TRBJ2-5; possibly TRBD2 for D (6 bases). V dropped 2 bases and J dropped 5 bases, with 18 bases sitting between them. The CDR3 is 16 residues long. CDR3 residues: CASSLLSGGGTETQYF. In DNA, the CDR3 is TGTGCCAGCAGTTTACTCTCCGGGGGTGGGACGGAGACCCAGTACTTC.

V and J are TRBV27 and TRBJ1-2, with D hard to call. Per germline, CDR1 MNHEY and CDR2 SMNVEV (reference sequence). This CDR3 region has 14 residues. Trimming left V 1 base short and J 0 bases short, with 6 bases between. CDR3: CASSLYASNYGYTF. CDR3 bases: TGTGCCAGCAGTTTATACGCGTCTAACTATGGCTACACCTTC.

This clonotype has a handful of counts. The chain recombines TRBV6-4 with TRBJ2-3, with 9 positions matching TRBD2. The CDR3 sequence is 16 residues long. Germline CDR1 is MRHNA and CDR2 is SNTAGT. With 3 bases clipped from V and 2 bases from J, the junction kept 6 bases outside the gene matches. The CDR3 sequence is CASSEIAGELTDTQYF. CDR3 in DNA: TGTGCCAGCAGTGAAATAGCGGGGGAACTCACAGATACGCAGTATTTT.

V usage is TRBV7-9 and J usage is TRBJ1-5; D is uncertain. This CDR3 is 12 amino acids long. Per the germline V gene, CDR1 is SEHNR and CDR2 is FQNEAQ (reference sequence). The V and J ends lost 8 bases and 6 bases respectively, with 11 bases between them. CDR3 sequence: CASREGSQPQHF. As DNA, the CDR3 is TGTGCCAGCCGCGAGGGTTCTCAGCCCCAGCATTTT.

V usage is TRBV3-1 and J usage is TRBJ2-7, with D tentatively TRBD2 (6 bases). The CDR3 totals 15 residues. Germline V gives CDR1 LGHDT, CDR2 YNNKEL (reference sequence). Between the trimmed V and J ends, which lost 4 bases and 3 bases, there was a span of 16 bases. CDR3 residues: CASSLGSGRHYEQYF. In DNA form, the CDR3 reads TGTGCCAGCAGCCTAGGGTCAGGGAGGCACTACGAGCAGTACTTC.

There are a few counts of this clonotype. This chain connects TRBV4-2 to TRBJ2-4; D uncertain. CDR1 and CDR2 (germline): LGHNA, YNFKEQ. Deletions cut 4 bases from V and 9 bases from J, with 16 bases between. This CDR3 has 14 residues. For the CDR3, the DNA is TGTGCCAGCAGCCCAACCACGACCGAGAGCATTCAGTACTTC. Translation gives CASSPTTTESIQYF.

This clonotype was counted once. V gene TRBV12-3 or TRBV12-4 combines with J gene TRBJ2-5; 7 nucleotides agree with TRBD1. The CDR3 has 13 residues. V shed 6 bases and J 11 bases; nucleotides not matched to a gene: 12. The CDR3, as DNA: TGTGCCAGCAGCCTAGTACAGGGGTTTGAGCAGTACTTC. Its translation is CASSLVQGFEQYF.

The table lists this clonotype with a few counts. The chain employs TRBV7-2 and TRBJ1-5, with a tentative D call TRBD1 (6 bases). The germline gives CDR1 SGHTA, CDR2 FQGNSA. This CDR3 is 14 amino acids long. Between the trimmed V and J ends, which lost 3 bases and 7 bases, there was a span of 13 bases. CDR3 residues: CASSFSSGGQPQHF. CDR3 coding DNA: TGTGCCAGCAGCTTCTCTAGTGGGGGCCAGCCCCAGCATTTT.

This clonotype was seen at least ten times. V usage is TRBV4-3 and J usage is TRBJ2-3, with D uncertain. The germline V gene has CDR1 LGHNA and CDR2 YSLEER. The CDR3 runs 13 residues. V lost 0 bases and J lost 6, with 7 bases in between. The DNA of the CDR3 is TGCGCCAGCAGCCAAGAGGTGTGGGATACGCAGTATTTT. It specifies CASSQEVWDTQYF.

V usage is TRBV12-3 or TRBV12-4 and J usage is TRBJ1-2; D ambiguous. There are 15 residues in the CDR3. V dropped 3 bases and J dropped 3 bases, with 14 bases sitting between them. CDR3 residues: CASSFQQQNHYGYTF. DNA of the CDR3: TGTGCCAGCAGTTTTCAGCAGCAGAATCACTATGGCTACACCTTC.

CDR3 DNA sequence: TGCGCCAGCAGTAAGACTCCCACCTATGGGGCCAACGTCCTGACTTTC. This gives the protein CASSKTPTYGANVLTF. The chain is built from TRBV5-1 and TRBJ2-6; D gene uncertain. This CDR3 is built from 16 residues. The V end lost 5 bases, the J end lost 3 bases, and 15 bases lay between the germline ends. The germline gives CDR1 SGHRS, CDR2 YFSETQ.

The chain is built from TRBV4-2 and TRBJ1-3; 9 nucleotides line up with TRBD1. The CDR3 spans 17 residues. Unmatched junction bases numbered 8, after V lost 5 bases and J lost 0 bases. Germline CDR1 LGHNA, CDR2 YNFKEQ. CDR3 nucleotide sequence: TGTGCCAGCAGCGGGACAGGGAAGAAGGTCTCTGGAAACACCATATATTTT. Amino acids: CASSGTGKKVSGNTIYF.

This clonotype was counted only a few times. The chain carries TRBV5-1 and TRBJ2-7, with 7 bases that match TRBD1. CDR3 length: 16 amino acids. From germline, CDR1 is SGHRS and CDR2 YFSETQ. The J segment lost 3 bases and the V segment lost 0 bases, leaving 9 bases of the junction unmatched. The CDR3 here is CASSLAWGRGIYEQYF. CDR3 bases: TGCGCCAGCAGCTTGGCCTGGGGCAGGGGGATCTACGAGCAGTACTTC.

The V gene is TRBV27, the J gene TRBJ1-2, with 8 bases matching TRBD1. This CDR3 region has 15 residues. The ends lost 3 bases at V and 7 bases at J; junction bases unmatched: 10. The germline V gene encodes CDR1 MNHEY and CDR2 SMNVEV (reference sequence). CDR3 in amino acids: CASSLGQGAGFGYTF. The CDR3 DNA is TGTGCCAGCAGTTTGGGGCAGGGGGCAGGATTTGGCTACACCTTC.